Following are 31 T cell receptor beta chains from one sample sequenced in a study of shared clonotypes between healthy human individuals. The protocol was immunoSEQ multiplex PCR, while the TCRdb copy is restricted to in-frame clones and leaves out a portion. The sample yields 2 million to 2.5 million clones, almost 96% seen once. Sequenced material: naive CD4+ T cells sorted from blood. As for subset: CD45RA+ positively selected. The receptors originated from a man aged 18 to 30 in good health.

V gene TRBV5-6 combines with J gene TRBJ2-5, with D possibly TRBD2 on 5 matching bases. Germline V gene data show CDR1 as SGHDT and CDR2 as YYEEEE. The CDR3 sequence is 16 residues long. V lost 2 bases and J 5 bases, leaving 19 bases between the germline ends. The chain's CDR3 is CASSFLKTKAAETQYF. The CDR3 DNA reads TGTGCCAGCAGCTTCCTCAAGACGAAAGCGGCGGAGACCCAGTACTTC.

Concerning this clone: The same CDR3 arises from other DNA sequences in this sample as well. The V gene is TRBV5-1, the J gene TRBJ2-5, with 13 bases that match TRBD2. This CDR3 is built from 14 residues. Per germline, CDR1 SGHRS and CDR2 YFSETQ. Germline trimming cut 4 bases from V and 5 bases from J; bases unmatched to any gene: 2. The CDR3 reads CASSEGLAGETQYF. The CDR3 DNA reads as TGCGCCAGCAGCGAGGGACTAGCGGGGGAGACCCAGTACTTC.

The V and J genes are TRBV27 and TRBJ1-4; D is possibly TRBD1 (6 bases). The V end was cut by 6 bases, the J end by 8 bases, with 16 bases between. There are 14 residues in the CDR3. CDR1 and CDR2 (germline): MNHEY, SMNVEV (reference sequence). The CDR3 loop reads CASRLQGMGEKLFF. The DNA for the CDR3 is TGTGCCAGCAGGTTACAGGGTATGGGAGAAAAACTGTTTTTT.

The V and J genes are TRBV19 and TRBJ1-5, with a tentative D call TRBD1 (5 bases). V shed 9 bases and J shed 4 bases, with 13 bases lying between them. The CDR3 runs to 13 residues. From germline, CDR1 is LNHDA and CDR2 SQIVND (reference sequence). In DNA form, the CDR3 reads TGTGCCAGCGGGAGGGGCGGGAATCAGCCCCAGCATTTT. It is translated as CASGRGGNQPQHF.

Only a few counts were recorded for this clone. V usage is TRBV6-1 and J usage is TRBJ1-5, with 9 bases that match TRBD1. Germline CDR1 reads MNHNS; CDR2 reads SASEGT. Trimming removed 4 bases from V and 7 bases from J; junction bases left unmatched: 8. This CDR3 spans 15 amino acids. CDR3 sequence: CASSGQGTGYQPQHF. CDR3 nucleotide sequence: TGTGCCAGCAGTGGACAAGGGACAGGGTACCAGCCCCAGCATTTT.

V is TRBV10-1 and J is TRBJ2-3; D could derive from TRBD1 or TRBD2 (6 bases each). V was pared by 2 bases and J by 1 base, with 10 bases between. This CDR3 spans 15 amino acids. Germline lookup yields CDR1 WNHNN and CDR2 SYGVQD (reference sequence). The CDR3, as DNA: TGCGCCAGCAGTGAGGACGGGGGCCGCACAGATACGCAGTATTTT. As protein: CASSEDGGRTDTQYF.

The chain links TRBV5-1 to TRBJ1-5, with a tentative D call TRBD1 (5 bases). Germline CDR1 is SGHRS and CDR2 is YFSETQ. The CDR3 runs to 15 residues. V dropped 4 bases and J dropped 3 bases, with 14 bases sitting between them. CDR3 region: CASSPGTGNNQPQHF. The DNA of the CDR3 is TGCGCCAGCAGCCCCGGGACGGGTAACAATCAGCCCCAGCATTTT.

In DNA form, the CDR3 reads TGTGCCAGCAGCTTAGAGGGGACTAGCGGGGACGACGAGCAGTTCTTC. It yields the protein CASSLEGTSGDDEQFF. The chain joins TRBV7-8 to TRBJ2-1; 13 nucleotides align to TRBD2. V shed 1 base and J 10 bases; nucleotides not matched to a gene: 7. Per the germline V gene, CDR1 is SGHVS and CDR2 is FQNEAQ. The CDR3 is made up of 16 amino acids.

The gene calls are TRBV9 and TRBJ2-3; D may match TRBD1 or TRBD2 (5 bases each). In germline, CDR1 is SGDLS, CDR2 YYNGEE. The CDR3 length is 16 residues. V lost 3 bases to trimming and J lost 3 bases, with 17 bases between them. This CDR3 is CASSGKLWGFTDTQYF. The CDR3 nucleotides are TGTGCCAGCAGCGGCAAGCTTTGGGGGTTTACAGATACGCAGTATTTT. The variable domain in full, with the rest retrieved from reference TRBV9 and TRBJ2-3, is DSGVTQTPKHLITATGQRVTLRCSPRSGDLSVYWYQQSLDQGLQFLIQYYNGEERAKGNILERFSAQQFPDLHSELNLSSLELGDSALYFCASSGKLWGFTDTQYFGPGTRLTVL.

This clone was picked up one time. The chain has TRBV9 and TRBJ1-2; D is possibly TRBD1 (5 bases). The CDR3 length is 16 residues. V lost 4 bases, J lost 4 bases, and 20 bases lay in between. CDR1 and CDR2 from the germline V gene are SGDLS and YYNGEE. The CDR3 loop is CASSPEVGQGIYGYTF. The CDR3 DNA follows: TGTGCCAGCAGCCCAGAGGTGGGGCAGGGCATCTATGGCTACACCTTC. Full variable domain (remainder filled in from reference TRBV9 and TRBJ1-2): DSGVTQTPKHLITATGQRVTLRCSPRSGDLSVYWYQQSLDQGLQFLIQYYNGEERAKGNILERFSAQQFPDLHSELNLSSLELGDSALYFCASSPEVGQGIYGYTFGSGTRLTVV.

The chain couples TRBV27 to TRBJ2-7, with 8 bases identical to TRBD2. Trimming took 5 bases from V and 5 from J; bases not matched to a gene: 8. CDR3 length: 14 amino acids. The germline V gene has CDR1 MNHEY and CDR2 SMNVEV (reference sequence). CDR3 coding DNA: TGTGCCAGCAGTGTGATTAGCGGGATCCACGAGCAGTACTTC. Translated: CASSVISGIHEQYF.

The chain carries TRBV28 and TRBJ2-3, with 7 bases matching TRBD2. CDR3 length: 16 amino acids. V lost 6 bases, J lost 3 bases, and 12 bases stayed unmatched. Germline CDR1 reads MDHEN; CDR2 reads SYDVKM. The CDR3, as DNA: TGTGCCAGCAGCCTGAGCGGGGTAGGGACGACAGATACGCAGTATTTT. It is translated as CASSLSGVGTTDTQYF.

V is TRBV9 and J is TRBJ1-4, with 9 nucleotides matching TRBD1. The germline V gene encodes CDR1 SGDLS and CDR2 YYNGEE. The CDR3 spans 15 residues. V trimming: 2 bases; J trimming: 8 bases; junction bases outside the gene matches: 7. In DNA, the CDR3 is TGTGCCAGCAGCGTGACGGGACAGGGAAGAGAAAAACTGTTTTTT. It encodes CASSVTGQGREKLFF.

For the CDR3, the DNA is TGTGCCAGTAGATTAGGGACTCAAGTCTATGGCTACACCTTC. This translates into CASRLGTQVYGYTF. The chain recombines TRBV19 with TRBJ1-2; TRBD1 might be the D (5 bases). Germline CDR1 reads LNHDA; CDR2 reads SQIVND (reference sequence). This CDR3 is 14 amino acids long. Trimming pared 6 bases from V and 4 bases from J, leaving 15 bases between. Full variable domain (rest looked up from reference TRBV19 and TRBJ1-2): DGGITQSPKYLFRKEGQNVTLSCEQNLNHDAMYWYRQDPGQGLRLIYYSQIVNDFQKGDIAEGYSVSREKKESFPLTVTSAQKNPTAFYLCASRLGTQVYGYTFGSGTRLTVV.

This clone was counted once. The chain couples TRBV5-1 to TRBJ2-7; D is ambiguous. Germline assignment: CDR1 SGHRS and CDR2 YFSETQ. With 4 bases removed from V and 3 bases from J, the gap between germline ends came to 8 bases. The CDR3 runs 12 residues. The CDR3 coding sequence is TGCGCCAGCAGCGCTCAAGACTACGAGCAGTACTTC. Its protein product is CASSAQDYEQYF.

The J gene is TRBJ2-1, the V gene TRBV7-2; no clear D gene. CDR1 and CDR2 from the germline V gene are SGHTA and FQGNSA. This CDR3 is built from 15 residues. Trimming pared 1 base from V and 0 bases from J, leaving 7 bases between. As DNA, the CDR3 is TGTGCCAGCAGCTTAGAGTCCGCCTCCTACAATGAGCAGTTCTTC. Protein product: CASSLESASYNEQFF.

There are a few counts of this clone. The sample carries other DNA sequences with the same CDR3. This rearrangement joins TRBV2 to TRBJ1-1, with D possibly TRBD1 on 5 matching bases. CDR1 is SNHLY and CDR2 is FYNNEI in the germline V gene. V lost 3 bases and J 5 bases, leaving 7 bases between the germline ends. This CDR3 contains 12 residues. CDR3 sequence: CASSEQGTEAFF. Here the CDR3 DNA reads TGTGCCAGCAGTGAGCAGGGAACTGAAGCTTTCTTT.

This chain connects TRBV7-9 to TRBJ2-7; perhaps TRBD2 as D (5 bases). The germline V and J ends were trimmed by 6 bases and 4 bases, with 19 bases remaining between them. Germline CDR1 and CDR2: SEHNR and FQNEAQ (reference sequence). This CDR3 is 15 amino acids long. The CDR3 sequence is CASSPGLGSFYEQYF. The CDR3 nucleotides are TGTGCCAGCAGTCCTGGATTGGGGAGTTTTTACGAGCAGTACTTC.

A remark on this clone: The same CDR3 also results from other DNA sequences found in this sample. The rearrangement uses TRBV10-3 and TRBJ1-1; no clear D gene. Trimming pared 3 bases from V and 4 bases from J, leaving 9 bases between. There are 13 residues in the CDR3. Germline V gene sequence: CDR1 ENHRY, CDR2 SYGVKD. The CDR3 region is CAISESQSTEAFF. In DNA form, the CDR3 reads TGTGCCATCAGTGAATCTCAGAGCACTGAAGCTTTCTTT.

The chain has TRBV7-2 and TRBJ2-7; the D is unclear. The V and J ends lost 1 base and 7 bases respectively, with 14 bases between them. CDR1 and CDR2 (germline): SGHTA, FQGNSA. The CDR3 sequence is 14 residues long. CDR3 coding DNA: TGTGCCAGCAGCTTAGTCCCAGGATTAGGGGAGCAGTACTTC. Amino acids: CASSLVPGLGEQYF.

In DNA form, the CDR3 reads TGTGCCAGCAGTTACACAGGGAACTATGGCTACACCTTC. This gives the protein CASSYTGNYGYTF. The genes are TRBV7-8 and TRBJ1-2, with D perhaps TRBD1 (6 bases). The length of the CDR3 is 13 residues. The ends were cut back, 6 bases at V and 2 bases at J, with 10 bases in the middle. Germline V CDR1 and CDR2: SGHVS, FQNEAQ.

The chain links TRBV9 to TRBJ2-5; D is perhaps TRBD2 (5 bases). The germline gives CDR1 SGDLS, CDR2 YYNGEE. V lost 2 bases to trimming and J lost 4 bases, with 12 bases between them. The CDR3 is 14 amino acids. The CDR3 nucleotides are TGTGCCAGCAGCGTCGATACTAGTTCAGAGACCCAGTACTTC. It codes for CASSVDTSSETQYF.

The chain employs TRBV5-4 and TRBJ1-5, with TRBD1 as a possible D gene (6 bases). The CDR3 is 15 amino acids. Germline CDR1 reads SGHNT; CDR2 reads YYREEE (reference sequence). The V end was cut by 0 bases, the J end by 3 bases, with 10 bases between. CDR3 coding DNA: TGTGCCAGCAGCTTGGGAGGGGGGGACAATCAGCCCCAGCATTTT. Translated: CASSLGGGDNQPQHF.

This chain connects TRBV21-1 to TRBJ1-2. TRBV21-1 is noted as a pseudogene. The CDR3 totals 15 residues. The CDR3 reads CASSNRDPTHWGYTF. In DNA form, the CDR3 reads TGTGCCAGCAGCAACCGGGACCCCACACACTGGGGCTACACCTTC.

CDR3 DNA: TGCGCCAGCAGTGACGGGAAGCGGGAAGCTTTCTTT. It is translated as CASSDGKREAFF. The genes are TRBV10-1 and TRBJ1-1; no reliable D call. Germline V gives CDR1 WNHNN, CDR2 SYGVQD (reference sequence). There are 12 residues in the CDR3. Trimming pared 3 bases from V and 8 bases from J, leaving 10 bases between.

The chain combines TRBV5-4 with TRBJ1-5, with D uncertain. CDR3 length equals 13 residues. Germline CDR1 reads SGHNT; CDR2 reads YYREEE (reference sequence). V lost 0 bases and J lost 8, with 9 bases in between. This chain's CDR3 is CASSLGVGEPQHF. The CDR3 DNA reads as TGTGCCAGCAGCTTGGGGGTCGGGGAGCCCCAGCATTTT.

The chain combines TRBV5-1 with TRBJ2-7; 13 bases agree with TRBD2. The CDR3 runs 17 residues. CDR1 and CDR2 from the germline V gene are SGHRS and YFSETQ. The V and J ends lost 3 bases and 0 bases, in that order; junction bases with no gene match: 6. This CDR3 reads CASSWTSGSDSSYEQYF. The CDR3 bases are TGCGCCAGCAGCTGGACTAGCGGGAGTGATAGCTCCTACGAGCAGTACTTC.

This chain links TRBV6-6 with TRBJ2-7; possible D gene TRBD1, 6 bases. Deletions cut 5 bases from V and 2 bases from J, with 16 bases between. This CDR3 spans 15 amino acids. Germline loops: CDR1 MNHNY, CDR2 SVGAGI (reference sequence). CDR3 coding DNA: TGTGCCAGCAGTGGATCCGGGACACCTGCCTACGAGCAGTACTTC. This gives the protein CASSGSGTPAYEQYF.

The gene calls are TRBV11-2 and TRBJ2-5; D uncertain. Per the germline V gene, CDR1 is SGHAT and CDR2 is FQNNGV. CDR3 length: 16 residues. Trimming stripped 6 bases from V and 0 bases from J, with 17 bases between. Written as DNA, the CDR3 is TGTGCCAGCAGGCTCAGCTGGCTCGGCGACCAAGAGACCCAGTACTTC. Translation gives CASRLSWLGDQETQYF.

The table lists this clone with a count of one. The rearrangement links TRBV7-8 to TRBJ2-7; 12 nucleotides align to TRBD2. The V gene end was trimmed by 7 bases and the J gene end by 1 base; junction bases not matched to a gene: 14. The CDR3 has 18 residues. Germline lookup yields CDR1 SGHVS and CDR2 FQNEAQ. The CDR3 sequence: CASTLRGLAGPPSYEQYF. The CDR3 DNA is TGTGCCAGCACCCTAAGAGGACTAGCGGGGCCACCTTCCTACGAGCAGTACTTC. Full variable domain (remainder filled in from reference TRBV7-8 and TRBJ2-7): GAGVSQSPRYKVAKRGQDVALRCDPISGHVSLFWYQQALGQGPEFLTYFQNEAQLDKSGLPSDRFFAERPEGSVSTLKIQRTQQEDSAVYLCASTLRGLAGPPSYEQYFGPGTRLTVT.

The chain recombines TRBV28 with TRBJ2-7; possible D gene TRBD2, 6 bases. V was cut by 8 bases and J by 0 bases, with 17 bases left in between. Germline CDR1 and CDR2: MDHEN and SYDVKM. The CDR3 sequence is 15 residues long. The CDR3 spells CASLGGLRSSYEQYF. The DNA of the CDR3 is TGTGCCAGCCTCGGGGGACTTAGGAGCTCCTACGAGCAGTACTTC.